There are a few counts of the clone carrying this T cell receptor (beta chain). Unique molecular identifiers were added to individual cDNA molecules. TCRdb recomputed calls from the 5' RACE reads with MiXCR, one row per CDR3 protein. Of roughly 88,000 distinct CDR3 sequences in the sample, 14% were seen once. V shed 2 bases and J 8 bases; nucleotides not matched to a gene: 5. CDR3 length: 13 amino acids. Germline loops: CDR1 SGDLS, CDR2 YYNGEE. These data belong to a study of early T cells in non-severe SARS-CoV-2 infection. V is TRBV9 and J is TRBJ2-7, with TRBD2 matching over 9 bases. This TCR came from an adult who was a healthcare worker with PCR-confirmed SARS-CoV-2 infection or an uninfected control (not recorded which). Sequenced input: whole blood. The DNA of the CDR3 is TGTGCCAGCAGCGTTTCTAGCGGGGTAAAGCAGTACTTC. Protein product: CASSVSSGVKQYF.